The rows below give T cell receptor beta chains drawn from one sample of a study of cytomegalovirus exposure and HLA in healthy donors. Produced via immunoSEQ multiplex PCR; TCRdb's table is partial and in-frame only. Found here are approximately 140,000 clones, about 80% of them singletons; the top ten hold about 2.5%. Input material: PBMCs. The receptors originated from a boy aged 2 to 10 in good health and CMV-seronegative. The CDR3 runs from the conserved cysteine through the conserved F or W. Fields, in order: D gene, V gene, J gene, clone size, CDR3 DNA, CDR3 protein. D genes are given only for firm matches. Clone size is stated in some rows and not others, as once, few, many or a class when expanded.

D: TRBD2; V: TRBV7-9; J: TRBJ2-5; size: .; DNA: TGTGCCAGCAGCTCACTAGCGGGGGGGACCCAAGAGACCCAGTACTTC; CDR3: CASSSLAGGTQETQYF
D: .; V: TRBV6-5; J: TRBJ1-5; size: .; DNA: TGTGCCAGCAGTGGGAGAGGCAATCAGCCCCAGCATTTT; CDR3: CASSGRGNQPQHF
D: .; V: TRBV7-9; J: TRBJ2-2; size: .; DNA: TGTGCCAGCAGCCAACGGGAAGGCGGGGAGCTGTTTTTT; CDR3: CASSQREGGELFF
D: TRBD2; V: TRBV7-3; J: TRBJ2-5; size: .; DNA: TGTGCCAGCAGCTCAGAGGGGCTAGCGGAAGAGACCCAGTACTTC; CDR3: CASSSEGLAEETQYF
D: .; V: TRBV7-9; J: TRBJ1-3; size: .; DNA: TGTGCCAGCAGGAGAGCGCCTCGCTCTGGAAACACCATATATTTT; CDR3: CASRRAPRSGNTIYF
D: .; V: TRBV6-4; J: TRBJ2-1; size: .; DNA: TGTGCCAGCAGTTTCAACTCCTACAATGAGCAGTTCTTC; CDR3: CASSFNSYNEQFF
D: TRBD2; V: TRBV6-5; J: TRBJ2-7; size: .; DNA: TGTGCCAGCCCTCGACTAGCCAGATTTGAAGAGCAGTACTTT; CDR3: CASPRLARFEEQYF
D: .; V: TRBV6-5; J: TRBJ1-2; size: .; DNA: TGTGCCAGCAGTTTGACAGGCTATGGCTACACCTTC; CDR3: CASSLTGYGYTF
D: TRBD1; V: TRBV29-1; J: TRBJ1-1; size: .; DNA: TGCAGCGTTGACCCTGTGACAGGGAAGGCTGAAGCTTTCTTT; CDR3: CSVDPVTGKAEAFF
D: .; V: TRBV29-1; J: TRBJ1-1; size: .; DNA: TGCAGCGTTGAAGACAGGACTCGGAGAGAAGCTTTCTTT; CDR3: CSVEDRTRREAFF
D: TRBD1; V: TRBV7-9; J: TRBJ1-1; size: .; DNA: TGTTCCAGCAGCTCGAGGGGGACAGACACTGAAGCTTTCTTT; CDR3: CSSSSRGTDTEAFF
D: .; V: TRBV7-8; J: TRBJ2-1; size: .; DNA: TGTGCCAGCAGCTTGGGGGGTTTCTACAATGAGCAGTTCTTC; CDR3: CASSLGGFYNEQFF
D: TRBD1; V: TRBV7-9; J: TRBJ1-5; size: .; DNA: TGTGCCAGCAGTCCCGGGGGGGACAGGGGCTACTATAGCAATCAGCCCCAGCATTTT; CDR3: CASSPGGDRGYYSNQPQHF
D: TRBD1; V: TRBV2; J: TRBJ1-1; size: .; DNA: TGTGCCAGCACACAACGGGACAGAATCATGAACACTGAAGCTTTCTTT; CDR3: CASTQRDRIMNTEAFF
D: .; V: TRBV29-1; J: TRBJ1-2; size: .; DNA: TGCAGCGTTGCAGGAGGCCGCTATGGCTACACCTTC; CDR3: CSVAGGRYGYTF
D: .; V: TRBV30; J: TRBJ1-1; size: .; DNA: TGTGCCTGGTCCGGGAGCACTGAAGCTTTCTTT; CDR3: CAWSGSTEAFF
D: TRBD1; V: TRBV7-8; J: TRBJ2-7; size: .; DNA: TGTGCCAGCAGCTCGTACCTCGGACAGGTGCCACTCTACGAGCAGTACTTC; CDR3: CASSSYLGQVPLYEQYF
D: TRBD1; V: TRBV11-2; J: TRBJ1-1; size: .; DNA: TGTGCCAGCAGCTTACACAGGGGACTGAACACTGAAGCTTTCTTT; CDR3: CASSLHRGLNTEAFF
D: TRBD1; V: TRBV11-3; J: TRBJ1-1; size: .; DNA: TGTGCCAGCAGCTTGCAACAGGGGACTGAAGCTTTCTTT; CDR3: CASSLQQGTEAFF
D: .; V: TRBV5-1; J: TRBJ2-3; size: .; DNA: TGCGCCAGCAGCTTGGAGACAGCCCTTTTGTACACAGATACGCAGTATTTT; CDR3: CASSLETALLYTDTQYF
D: .; V: TRBV6-4; J: TRBJ1-1; size: .; DNA: TGTGCCAGCAGTGATGGGGGCACCAACACTGAAGCTTTCTTT; CDR3: CASSDGGTNTEAFF
D: .; V: TRBV6-5; J: TRBJ2-7; size: .; DNA: TGTGCCAGCAGTTCCGTCGGGGGGCGGGTAAGCTACGAGCAGTACTTC; CDR3: CASSSVGGRVSYEQYF
D: .; V: TRBV25-1; J: TRBJ1-1; size: few; DNA: TGTGCCAGCAGTGAGGCCCCAGCGGGTCAGGCCGAAGCTTTCTTT; CDR3: CASSEAPAGQAEAFF
D: TRBD1; V: TRBV2; J: TRBJ1-6; size: few; DNA: TGTGCCAGCAGTGGCGGGACAGGGAATTCACCCCTCCACTTT; CDR3: CASSGGTGNSPLHF
D: TRBD1; V: TRBV9; J: TRBJ2-2; size: .; DNA: TGTGCCAGCAGCTTCCGACAGGGTGGTGCCGGGGAGCTGTTTTTT; CDR3: CASSFRQGGAGELFF
D: TRBD1; V: TRBV5-4; J: TRBJ1-4; size: .; DNA: TGTGCCAGCAGCCCGGAGACAGGGGGAAATGAAAAACTGTTTTTT; CDR3: CASSPETGGNEKLFF
D: .; V: TRBV9; J: TRBJ2-5; size: .; DNA: TGTGCCAGCAGCTCCGATTTAGCGCTCCAAGAGACCCAGTACTTC; CDR3: CASSSDLALQETQYF